The rows below give T cell receptor beta chains drawn from one sample of a study of T cell changes during pregnancy in multiple sclerosis. Clones were read by immunoSEQ multiplex PCR, and TCRdb kept only the in-frame ones, dropping some. The data show about 25,000 clones, about 89% seen once. The sample was CD8+ T cells from peripheral blood mononuclear cells, taken in the first trimester of pregnancy. The source is a female donor in good health, enrolled as a control in a pregnancy study. Both conserved end residues are part of each CDR3. A D gene is named only where the DNA matches it firmly. Only some rows state a clone size, as once, few, many or a class for expanded clones.

clone_size: NA
d_call: NA
cdr3_length: 13
v_call: TRBV10-1
j_call: TRBJ1-5
cdr3_aa: CASSDRGGLPQHF
cdr3_nt: TGCGCCAGCAGTGATCGAGGCGGCCTGCCCCAGCATTTT

clone_size: few
d_call: TRBD1
cdr3_length: 13
v_call: TRBV6-5
j_call: TRBJ1-1
cdr3_aa: CASSYLQGAEAFF
cdr3_nt: TGTGCCAGCAGTTACTTGCAGGGGGCTGAAGCTTTCTTT

clone_size: few
d_call: NA
cdr3_length: 13
v_call: TRBV9
j_call: TRBJ1-1
cdr3_aa: CASSLRGNTEAFF
cdr3_nt: TGTGCCAGCAGCCTCCGAGGGAACACTGAAGCTTTCTTT

clone_size: NA
d_call: TRBD1
cdr3_length: 16
v_call: TRBV28
j_call: TRBJ2-2
cdr3_aa: CASRLQTGIYAGELFF
cdr3_nt: TGTGCCAGCAGATTACAGACAGGGATATATGCCGGGGAGCTGTTTTTT

clone_size: NA
d_call: TRBD2
cdr3_length: 16
v_call: TRBV5-1
j_call: TRBJ2-1
cdr3_aa: CASSPDGLAVDNEQFF
cdr3_nt: TGCGCCAGCAGCCCGGACGGCCTAGCGGTCGACAATGAGCAGTTCTTC

clone_size: NA
d_call: TRBD2
cdr3_length: 14
v_call: TRBV7-9
j_call: TRBJ2-3
cdr3_aa: CASSLAGREDTQYF
cdr3_nt: TGTGCCAGCAGCCTAGCGGGACGGGAGGATACGCAGTATTTT

clone_size: NA
d_call: NA
cdr3_length: 14
v_call: TRBV11-2
j_call: TRBJ1-2
cdr3_aa: CASSPAGGWYGYTF
cdr3_nt: TGTGCCAGCAGCCCGGCTGGGGGGTGGTATGGCTACACCTTC

clone_size: NA
d_call: NA
cdr3_length: 15
v_call: TRBV28
j_call: TRBJ1-5
cdr3_aa: CASSLSGYGNQPQHF
cdr3_nt: TGTGCCAGCAGTTTATCAGGTTATGGCAATCAGCCCCAGCATTTT

clone_size: NA
d_call: TRBD2
cdr3_length: 15
v_call: TRBV27
j_call: TRBJ2-3
cdr3_aa: CASTLWASGTDTQYF
cdr3_nt: TGTGCCAGCACCCTCTGGGCTAGCGGTACAGATACGCAGTATTTT

clone_size: once
d_call: NA
cdr3_length: 16
v_call: TRBV9
j_call: TRBJ2-3
cdr3_aa: CASSAFSGAQPDTQYF
cdr3_nt: TGTGCCAGCAGCGCATTTAGCGGAGCACAGCCAGATACGCAGTATTTT

clone_size: NA
d_call: TRBD2
cdr3_length: 16
v_call: TRBV4-1
j_call: TRBJ2-1
cdr3_aa: CASSQDWPSGYNEQFF
cdr3_nt: TGCGCCAGCAGCCAAGATTGGCCTAGCGGATACAATGAGCAGTTCTTC

clone_size: NA
d_call: NA
cdr3_length: 15
v_call: TRBV6-5
j_call: TRBJ1-2
cdr3_aa: CASSYKGGWIDGYTF
cdr3_nt: TGTGCCAGCAGTTATAAGGGGGGGTGGATCGATGGCTACACCTTC

clone_size: NA
d_call: NA
cdr3_length: 13
v_call: TRBV29-1
j_call: TRBJ2-7
cdr3_aa: CSVDGQGGEEQYF
cdr3_nt: TGCAGCGTTGACGGGCAGGGGGGTGAGGAGCAGTACTTC

clone_size: NA
d_call: TRBD2
cdr3_length: 17
v_call: TRBV5-6
j_call: TRBJ2-3
cdr3_aa: CASSLLVKRERADTQYF
cdr3_nt: TGTGCCAGCAGCTTGTTGGTGAAGCGGGAGAGGGCAGATACGCAGTATTTT

clone_size: NA
d_call: TRBD1
cdr3_length: 14
v_call: TRBV5-1
j_call: TRBJ2-7
cdr3_aa: CASSTGTGTYEQYF
cdr3_nt: TGCGCCAGCAGCACCGGGACAGGGACTTACGAGCAGTACTTC

clone_size: NA
d_call: TRBD1
cdr3_length: 16
v_call: TRBV5-4
j_call: TRBJ1-2
cdr3_aa: CASSFLRDRPNYGYTF
cdr3_nt: TGTGCCAGCAGCTTCCTCCGGGACAGGCCTAACTATGGCTACACCTTC

clone_size: NA
d_call: NA
cdr3_length: 14
v_call: TRBV4-2
j_call: TRBJ1-4
cdr3_aa: CASSQDIENEKLFF
cdr3_nt: TGTGCCAGCAGCCAAGATATAGAGAATGAAAAACTGTTTTTT

clone_size: NA
d_call: NA
cdr3_length: 16
v_call: TRBV15
j_call: TRBJ1-6
cdr3_aa: CATSRDLKTSNSPLHF
cdr3_nt: TGTGCCACCAGCAGAGATCTAAAGACAAGTAATTCACCCCTCCACTTT

clone_size: NA
d_call: TRBD2
cdr3_length: 17
v_call: TRBV5-1
j_call: TRBJ2-7
cdr3_aa: CASSGSGTSGASYEQYF
cdr3_nt: TGCGCCAGCAGCGGTTCCGGGACTAGCGGAGCGAGCTACGAGCAGTACTTC

clone_size: medium-sized
d_call: TRBD2
cdr3_length: 15
v_call: TRBV25-1
j_call: TRBJ2-7
cdr3_aa: CASSDGGAGGSEQYF
cdr3_nt: TGTGCCAGCTCCGATGGGGGAGCGGGAGGATCCGAGCAGTACTTC

clone_size: NA
d_call: NA
cdr3_length: 14
v_call: TRBV7-2
j_call: TRBJ2-5
cdr3_aa: CASSFYPGEETQYF
cdr3_nt: TGTGCCAGCAGCTTCTACCCAGGGGAAGAGACCCAGTACTTC

clone_size: NA
d_call: TRBD1
cdr3_length: 14
v_call: TRBV19
j_call: TRBJ2-5
cdr3_aa: CASSTDRDQETQYF
cdr3_nt: TGTGCCAGTAGTACAGACAGGGACCAAGAGACCCAGTACTTC

clone_size: NA
d_call: TRBD2
cdr3_length: 15
v_call: TRBV6-1
j_call: TRBJ2-1
cdr3_aa: CASSELAGAQNEQFF
cdr3_nt: TGTGCCAGCAGTGAGCTAGCGGGGGCACAAAATGAGCAGTTCTTC

clone_size: few
d_call: TRBD1
cdr3_length: 13
v_call: TRBV27
j_call: TRBJ1-5
cdr3_aa: CASGQGGNQPQHF
cdr3_nt: TGTGCCAGCGGACAGGGTGGCAATCAGCCCCAGCATTTT

clone_size: NA
d_call: NA
cdr3_length: 14
v_call: TRBV5-1
j_call: TRBJ2-7
cdr3_aa: CASSLAGSPYEQYF
cdr3_nt: TGCGCCAGCAGCTTGGCCGGGTCCCCTTACGAGCAGTACTTC

clone_size: NA
d_call: NA
cdr3_length: 12
v_call: TRBV5-1
j_call: TRBJ2-7
cdr3_aa: CASMGTSYEQYF
cdr3_nt: TGCGCCAGCATGGGCACTTCCTACGAGCAGTACTTC

clone_size: NA
d_call: NA
cdr3_length: 14
v_call: TRBV15
j_call: TRBJ2-2
cdr3_aa: CATSGWEDTGELFF
cdr3_nt: TGTGCCACCAGTGGCTGGGAGGACACCGGGGAGCTGTTTTTT

clone_size: once
d_call: TRBD1
cdr3_length: 16
v_call: TRBV30
j_call: TRBJ2-3
cdr3_aa: CAWSLVPGQVTDTQYF
cdr3_nt: TGTGCCTGGAGCCTCGTCCCGGGACAGGTCACAGATACGCAGTATTTT

clone_size: NA
d_call: NA
cdr3_length: 14
v_call: TRBV13
j_call: TRBJ1-1
cdr3_aa: CASSVREVNTEAFF
cdr3_nt: TGTGCCAGCAGCGTCCGAGAGGTGAACACTGAAGCTTTCTTT

clone_size: NA
d_call: TRBD2
cdr3_length: 15
v_call: TRBV18
j_call: TRBJ2-3
cdr3_aa: CASSPLAGSTDTQYF
cdr3_nt: TGTGCCAGCTCACCACTAGCGGGGAGCACAGATACGCAGTATTTT

clone_size: NA
d_call: NA
cdr3_length: 11
v_call: TRBV28
j_call: TRBJ1-2
cdr3_aa: CASTHSYGYTF
cdr3_nt: TGTGCCAGCACCCATTCCTATGGCTACACCTTC

clone_size: NA
d_call: NA
cdr3_length: 13
v_call: TRBV15
j_call: TRBJ1-6
cdr3_aa: CATSRDFSGPLHF
cdr3_nt: TGTGCCACCAGCAGAGATTTCTCAGGGCCCCTCCACTTT

clone_size: NA
d_call: NA
cdr3_length: 11
v_call: TRBV6-1
j_call: TRBJ2-7
cdr3_aa: CASSGQYEQYF
cdr3_nt: TGTGCCAGCAGTGGACAATACGAGCAGTACTTC

clone_size: NA
d_call: NA
cdr3_length: 13
v_call: TRBV7-3
j_call: TRBJ1-1
cdr3_aa: CASSPVVGGEAFF
cdr3_nt: TGTGCCAGCAGCCCGGTGGTAGGGGGTGAAGCTTTCTTT

clone_size: NA
d_call: TRBD1
cdr3_length: 14
v_call: TRBV5-1
j_call: TRBJ2-7
cdr3_aa: CASSPGQGAYEQYF
cdr3_nt: TGCGCCAGCAGCCCGGGACAGGGGGCCTACGAGCAGTACTTC

clone_size: NA
d_call: TRBD1
cdr3_length: 15
v_call: TRBV19
j_call: TRBJ1-5
cdr3_aa: CASRSGTGFNQPQHF
cdr3_nt: TGTGCCAGTAGAAGCGGGACAGGGTTTAATCAGCCCCAGCATTTT

clone_size: NA
d_call: NA
cdr3_length: 16
v_call: TRBV21-1
j_call: TRBJ1-2
cdr3_aa: CASSRGSGTGRSGYTF
cdr3_nt: TGTGCCAGCAGCCGGGGGTCCGGGACAGGTCGATCGGGCTACACCTTC

clone_size: NA
d_call: TRBD1
cdr3_length: 15
v_call: TRBV6-1
j_call: TRBJ1-2
cdr3_aa: CASSEIGQGIYGYTF
cdr3_nt: TGTGCCAGCAGTGAAATTGGACAGGGAATTTATGGCTACACCTTC